This T cell receptor (beta chain) was identified in a study of T cells expressing NK-cell markers. Study as a whole: Serological testing identified most of the eight sequenced donors as HCMV-seropositive and one as seronegative.

This CDR3 has 11 residues. Concerning this clonotype itself: The antigen remains unidentified.

Study findings and constraints: Several of the donors also had these clonotypes leading their CD3+CD56-NKG2C+ fraction. There remained a lack of clarity about HCMV specificity of expanded NKG2C+ T cell clones.

TCRdb reprocessed the 5' RACE reads, with one entry per CDR3 protein and no DNA. Its table records more than 250,000 distinct CDR3 sequences. The sequence came from a man younger than 30 in good health. The J gene is TRBJ1-1, the V gene TRBV12-3 or TRBV12-4. Sequenced sample: blood T cells: a sorted CD56 or NKG2C T cell subset, CD4+ or CD8+ T cells, or bulk PBMC T cells (not recorded which). Here the CDR3 reads CASTTDGKAFF.